Sequencing of this T cell receptor beta chain was carried out in a study of cytomegalovirus exposure and HLA in healthy donors (dated by TCRdb to about 2017). Concerning the study at large: A later analysis indicated that the 120 validation repertoires were generated on the platform also employed for the 600 to 750 repertoires of the first cohort. To predict cytomegalovirus infection status, the study brought together high-throughput TCR immunosequencing, statistical association of individual TCRs with disease status, and machine learning. Along with the roughly 670-subject first cohort, a separate validation cohort of approximately 110 different subjects was used. The study aimed to test whether cataloging public T cell receptors could reveal signatures of past pathogen exposure.

Library generation was performed with the immunoSEQ multiplex PCR assay. As for the original processing: A statistical classification framework was built for diagnosing cytomegalovirus status from the catalog of TCR beta chain sequences. TCRdb's version of the immuneACCESS table is confined to in-frame rearrangements and falls short of the full clone set. An unresolved V gene accounts for under half of the shortfall where checked; the remainder is of unknown origin. V and J calls and clone size are given by that table; D and trimming were obtained from the DNA. In all, the sample holds tens of thousands of clones, and around 94% of those were seen once. The top ten hold under 4% of the sample. Separate from the roughly 660-subject first cohort, the validation cohort of roughly 120 subjects was the group to which the donors belonged. The CDR3 covers 14 residues, taking in both the cysteine and the phenylalanine. Only the CDR3 part of the read is kept: 42 bases, read in frame from the first base. The germline V gene sets CDR1 to SNHLY and CDR2 to FYNNEI. The trim is 2 bases for V and 7 bases for J, with a gap of 15 bases between the germline ends.

In regard to this clone: Its antigen has not been determined. The sample holds no much larger clone one base away, and base qualities are not on file.

Study-wide findings and limitations: In both the original and validation cohorts, the classifier was reported to diagnose cytomegalovirus status with high specificity and sensitivity. The study gave a list of over 150 TCR beta chains associated with cytomegalovirus. A later analysis lacked HLA typing for the validation cohort, so it scored co-occurrence in that cohort across all 120 or so repertoires. In vitro tests confirmed that a few of the cytomegalovirus-associated TCR beta chains recognize cytomegalovirus antigens. The authors suggested that the approach could potentially be generalized to other disease states and immunological phenotypes. Across donors, most TCR sequences were observed very rarely, whereas some public TCRs were present in many individuals. In a later analysis, TCRs clustered in the first cohort were found to also tend to co-occur in the 130 or so validation repertoires, with 90% to 95% of cluster scores above 0.

The sequence links TRBV2 to TRBJ2-7; TRBD1 is a weak D gene call, 5 bases matching. Sequencing was done on a sample of PBMCs. The source is a young woman in good health and CMV-seropositive. Read as DNA, the sequence is TGTGCCAGCAGTGAAACCAGGGTGGTTAGTGAGCAGTACTTC. This codes for CASSETRVVSEQYF. The full variable domain, with segments outside the CDR3 supplied by the reference TRBV2 and TRBJ2-7 proteins, appears as EPEVTQTPSHQVTQMGQEVILRCVPISNHLYFYWYRQILGQKVEFLVSFYNNEISEKSEIFDDQFSVERPDGSNFTLKIRSTKLEDSAMYFCASSETRVVSEQYFGPGTRLTVT.